This T cell receptor (beta chain) was sequenced for a study of Ad26.COV2.S vaccination and SARS-CoV-2 variants. This CDR3 is built from 14 residues. V was shortened by 1 base and J by 1 base, with 7 bases between the two germline ends. Germline V gene lookup returns CDR1 SGHTA and CDR2 FQGNSA. On this clone: Its cognate antigen is unknown.

Study results and limitations: Non-spike TCR breadth showed similarity between vaccine and placebo recipients.

Profiled with immunoSEQ multiplex PCR; TCRdb holds only in-frame clones, not every one. Of roughly 420,000 clones listed, 80% to 90% were seen once; the top ten hold around 2.5%. Noted treatment: roughly 19 received Ad26.COV2.S at low or high dose, single or two shots; 5 received placebo; per-sample allocation not given. After the first vaccine or placebo injection, samples were drawn on day 63. Within Boston, the person who donated was an adult of 18-55 years. The material sequenced was peripheral blood, taken in a trial of Ad26.COV2.S vaccine versus placebo. The rearrangement joins TRBV7-2 to TRBJ1-1; D unclear. The sequence came from a person between 18 and 65 years old who received the Ad26.COV2.S COVID-19 vaccine or a placebo. Here the CDR3 DNA reads TGTGCCAGCAGCTTAGATGTCTCGAACACTGAAGCTTTCTTT. This codes for CASSLDVSNTEAFF. The complete variable domain, with remaining parts taken from reference TRBV7-2 and TRBJ1-1, reads GAGVSQSPSNKVTEKGKDVELRCDPISGHTALYWYRQSLGQGLEFLIYFQGNSAPDKSGLPSDRFSAERTGGSVSTLTIQRTQQEDSAVYLCASSLDVSNTEAFFGQGTRLTVV.